These 17 T cell receptor beta chains came from one sample sequenced in a study of blood T cells in healthy people across ages. A J-beta primer mix and a sample-barcoded 5' primer were used in a second PCR of about 7 to 12 cycles. TCRdb fed the 5' RACE reads into MiXCR, producing one record per CDR3 protein. The table has fewer than 1,200,000 distinct CDR3 sequences, approximately 25% seen once; the top ten hold less than 0.75%. These records were also assigned to another study, of T cells of mothers and their children.

What was sequenced was blood. These receptors were taken from a girl aged 2-9 years in good health.

This chain connects TRBV6-5 to TRBJ2-4; possible D gene TRBD2, 6 bases. The CDR3 is 14 residues long. Trimming removed 6 bases at V and 8 bases at J, with 17 bases between. Per the germline V gene, CDR1 is MNHEY and CDR2 is SVGAGI. The CDR3, as DNA: TGTGCCAGCAGCGCGGGACCTAGAGGTGACATTCAGTACTTC. Translated: CASSAGPRGDIQYF.

This rearrangement joins TRBV9 to TRBJ2-3; tentatively, D is TRBD2 (6 bases). Germline CDR1 and CDR2: SGDLS and YYNGEE. V was trimmed by 0 bases and J by 8 bases, leaving 16 bases between them. This CDR3 is built from 15 residues. CDR3 sequence (DNA): TGTGCCAGCAGCGTAGCCGGGGGTAGCCGAAGTACGCAGTATTTT. Amino acid sequence: CASSVAGGSRSTQYF.

V usage is TRBV9 and J usage is TRBJ1-4; 7 bases align to TRBD1. This CDR3 is 16 amino acids long. The ends lost 3 bases at V and 5 bases at J; junction bases unmatched: 10. Germline CDR1 reads SGDLS; CDR2 reads YYNGEE. CDR3 residues: CASSAPLGQTNEKLFF. DNA of the CDR3: TGTGCCAGCAGCGCGCCGCTGGGACAGACAAATGAAAAACTGTTTTTT.

This clonotype was observed a few times. The gene calls are TRBV6-5 and TRBJ1-1, with D possibly matching TRBD1 (5 bases). Trimming left V 2 bases short and J 4 bases short, with 14 bases between. CDR3 length: 15 residues. The germline V gene encodes CDR1 MNHEY and CDR2 SVGAGI. CDR3 protein: CASSYAQGASTEAFF. In DNA form, the CDR3 reads TGTGCCAGCAGTTACGCGCAGGGAGCCAGCACTGAAGCTTTCTTT.

The genes are TRBV14 and TRBJ1-1, with a possible D match to TRBD1 (5 bases). Germline V CDR1 and CDR2: SGHDN, FVKESK. With 0 bases removed from V and 4 bases from J, the gap between germline ends came to 21 bases. This CDR3 is 18 amino acids long. The CDR3 sequence: CASSQEPLMFLGGTEAFF. In DNA, the CDR3 is TGTGCCAGCAGCCAAGAGCCTTTGATGTTTTTGGGGGGCACTGAAGCTTTCTTT.

This clonotype was seen a few times. The chain's CDR3 is CASSQRDHQYF. Here the CDR3 DNA reads TGTGCCAGCAGCCAACGGGACCACCAGTACTTC. The chain has TRBV11-1 and TRBJ2-5; D possibly matches TRBD1 or TRBD2 (5 bases each). Trimming pared 5 bases from V and 10 bases from J, leaving 11 bases between. The V gene's germline CDR1 is SGHAT and CDR2 FQDESV (reference sequence). The CDR3 loop spans 11 amino acids.

This chain connects TRBV15 to TRBJ2-5, with 7 positions matching TRBD1. Losses at the gene ends were 5 bases for V and 11 bases for J; bases not matched to a gene: 17. Per germline, CDR1 LNHNV and CDR2 YYDKDF (reference sequence). CDR3 length equals 15 residues. The DNA of the CDR3 is TGTGCCACCAGCCCCCGACCGACAGGGAGCCAGGAGCAGTACTTC. It is translated as CATSPRPTGSQEQYF.

This chain links TRBV28 with TRBJ2-1; no clear D gene. V lost 2 bases to trimming and J lost 6 bases, with 14 bases between them. The germline V gene encodes CDR1 MDHEN and CDR2 SYDVKM. The length of the CDR3 is 15 residues. CDR3 nucleotide sequence: TGTGCCAGCAGTTTAGTATTCGAAATCCTCAATGAGCAGTTCTTC. This sequence encodes CASSLVFEILNEQFF.

In this sample, this clonotype turned up a few times. The chain combines TRBV12-3 or TRBV12-4 with TRBJ2-1; D is ambiguous. This CDR3 region has 12 residues. V lost 7 bases and J 8 bases, leaving 12 bases between the germline ends. CDR3 amino acids: CASISRSDEQFF. In DNA, the CDR3 is TGTGCCAGCATCTCCCGCTCGGATGAGCAGTTCTTC.

The chain employs TRBV4-1 and TRBJ2-1, with D possibly matching TRBD2 (7 bases). The length of the CDR3 is 23 residues. Germline CDR1 reads MGHRA; CDR2 reads YSYEKL. Deletions cut 0 bases from V and 8 bases from J, with 38 bases between. CDR3 amino acids: CASSQDRYREGWRAGLQHDEQFF. In DNA, the CDR3 is TGCGCCAGCAGCCAAGATCGTTACAGGGAAGGATGGAGAGCGGGACTACAACACGATGAGCAGTTCTTC.

The gene calls are TRBV4-1 and TRBJ2-5, with 9 bases identical to TRBD1. CDR3 length: 20 amino acids. CDR1 is MGHRA, CDR2 YSYEKL, per germline. Germline trimming cut 3 bases from V and 1 base from J; bases unmatched to any gene: 18. The CDR3 coding sequence is TGCGCCAGCAGCCAGCCTGGAGCGGGACAGGGCCTTGGAGGCCAAGAGACCCAGTACTTC. Its translation: CASSQPGAGQGLGGQETQYF.

This chain uses TRBV5-1 with TRBJ2-2; D remains unclear. The CDR3 is 15 residues long. The germline V gene encodes CDR1 SGHRS and CDR2 YFSETQ. V lost 0 bases to trimming and J lost 0 bases, with 6 bases between them. CDR3 coding DNA: TGCGCCAGCAGCTTGGCGGGCGCGAACACCGGGGAGCTGTTTTTT. Residues: CASSLAGANTGELFF.

The CDR3 loop is CASSQDKRDLMNNEQFF. DNA of the CDR3: TGCGCCAGCAGCCAAGATAAGAGGGACCTTATGAACAATGAGCAGTTCTTC. This chain uses TRBV4-1 with TRBJ2-1; either TRBD1 or TRBD2 may supply D (5 bases each). The CDR3 loop spans 17 amino acids. Trimming took 0 bases from V and 5 from J, leaving 17 bases between them. Germline-derived CDR1 and CDR2 are MGHRA and YSYEKL.

J is TRBJ2-7 and V is TRBV29-1; D remains ambiguous. CDR1 and CDR2 (germline): SQVTM, ANQGSEA. The CDR3 totals 13 residues. Trimming left V 0 bases short and J 0 bases short, with 6 bases between. The CDR3 coding sequence is TGCAGCGTTGAAGACGCGTCCTCCTACGAGCAGTACTTC. Translating gives CSVEDASSYEQYF.

About this clonotype itself: Mismatch with germline at one junction end may stem from a read error. V and J are TRBV7-7 and TRBJ1-5; D is ambiguous. CDR1 is SSHAT and CDR2 is FNYEAQ in the germline V gene (reference sequence). This CDR3 comprises 14 residues. The DNA of the CDR3 is TGTGCTAGCAGCTCTACCGGTAGCAATCAGCCCCAGCGTTTT. It yields the protein CASSSTGSNQPQRF. Using reference TRBV7-7 and TRBJ1-5 for the parts outside the CDR3, the full variable domain is GAGVSQSPRYKVTKRGQDVTLRCDPISSHATLYWYQQALGQGPEFLTYFNYEAQPDKSGLPSDRFSAERPEGSISTLTIQRTEQRDSAMYRCASSSTGSNQPQRFGDGTRLSIL.

This clonotype was observed a handful of times. This chain joins TRBV18 and TRBJ2-1; D is ambiguous. The J call is uncertain, as TRBJ2-7 better fits the DNA end. The CDR3 sequence is 15 residues long. Germline CDR1 and CDR2: KGHSH and LQKENI. This chain's CDR3 is CASSRYTERLYEQYF. In nucleotides, the CDR3 is TGTGCCAGCTCACGCTACACAGAGCGACTCTACGAGCAGTACTTC.

V usage is TRBV6-1 and J usage is TRBJ1-2, with unresolved D. Germline CDR1 and CDR2: MNHNS and SASEGT. This CDR3 has 16 residues. The ends were cut back, 0 bases at V and 8 bases at J, with 19 bases in the middle. DNA of the CDR3: TGTGCCAGCAGTGAAGCAGGATTGGGCCTCCTTAGAGGCTACACCTTC. The encoded protein is CASSEAGLGLLRGYTF.